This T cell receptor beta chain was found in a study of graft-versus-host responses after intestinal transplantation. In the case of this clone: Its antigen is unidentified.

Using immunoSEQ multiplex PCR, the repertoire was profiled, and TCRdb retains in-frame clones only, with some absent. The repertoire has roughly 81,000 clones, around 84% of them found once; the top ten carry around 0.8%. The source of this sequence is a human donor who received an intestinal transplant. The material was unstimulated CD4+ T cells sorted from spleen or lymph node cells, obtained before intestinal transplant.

The chain's CDR3 is CASSVAGNTGELFF. Written as DNA, the CDR3 is TGTGCCAGCAGCGTAGCGGGGAACACCGGGGAGCTGTTTTTT. The chain combines TRBV9 with TRBJ2-2, with D unclear. V was shortened by 0 bases and J by 1 base, with 4 bases between the two germline ends. The germline V gene has CDR1 SGDLS and CDR2 YYNGEE. The CDR3 covers 14 residues. Together with reference TRBV9 and TRBJ2-2, the CDR3 gives the full variable domain: DSGVTQTPKHLITATGQRVTLRCSPRSGDLSVYWYQQSLDQGLQFLIQYYNGEERAKGNILERFSAQQFPDLHSELNLSSLELGDSALYFCASSVAGNTGELFFGEGSRLTVL.